Listed here is a single T cell receptor (beta chain). The antigen remains unidentified. The sample comes from a study of identifying expanded T cells in peripheral blood. The CDR3 has 15 amino acids. V shed 7 bases, J shed 3 bases, and the junction held 10 bases outside the gene matches. Germline CDR1 MNHEY, CDR2 SMNVEV (reference sequence). General study results and limits: Differentially abundant clones: around 1.2 between replicates, roughly 16 at around 15 days, less than 20 at four.

Some clones are missing from TCRdb's copy, which holds only in-frame ones; the method was immunoSEQ multiplex PCR. The sample has around 100,000 clones; approximately 89% are singletons. The receptor was derived from a person between 18 and 75 years old in good health. J is TRBJ2-7 and V is TRBV27, with TRBD2 identical over 9 bases. The sequencing sample was made of blood. The DNA for the CDR3 is TGTGCCAGCAACCGTGCGGGAGGGGCGGGCTACGAGCAGTACTTC. It encodes CASNRAGGAGYEQYF.